A selection of T cell receptor beta chains follows, all from one sample in a study of blood T cell repertoires in COVID-19. Data came from immunoSEQ multiplex PCR; TCRdb stores just in-frame clones and leaves some out. This sample has around 290,000 clones, with nearly 90% found just once. Sequencing was done on a sample of PBMCs or T cells enriched from blood (not recorded which). Receptors originate from a woman aged 25 to 39 who had recovered from COVID-19. Each CDR3 is given with its conserved first and last residue. The D gene is left open where the match is weak. Clone size is shown for a subset of rows, as once, few, many or a class of expanded clone.

clone size | J gene | V gene | D gene | CDR3 length | CDR3 DNA | CDR3 protein
NA | TRBJ1-6 | TRBV27 | TRBD1 | 16 | TGTGCCAGCAGTTTTGAACAGGGGGCGAGCGGTTCACCCCTCCACTTT | CASSFEQGASGSPLHF
NA | TRBJ2-7 | TRBV14 | NA | 11 | TGTGCCAGCAGCCTTAAATACGAGCAGTACTTC | CASSLKYEQYF
once | TRBJ1-2 | TRBV28 | NA | 12 | TGTGCCAGCAGTTTAGAAGAGTATGGCTACACCTTC | CASSLEEYGYTF
NA | TRBJ1-3 | TRBV9 | NA | 15 | TGTGCCAGCAGCCCACAGGTTATCTCTGGAAACACCATATATTTT | CASSPQVISGNTIYF
NA | TRBJ2-7 | TRBV7-9 | TRBD2 | 13 | TGTGCCAGCAGCCGGACTAGCGGGTACGAGCAGTACTTC | CASSRTSGYEQYF
NA | TRBJ2-7 | TRBV19 | TRBD1 | 14 | TGTGCCAGTAGTTGGGACAGCCTAACCTACGAGCAGTACTTC | CASSWDSLTYEQYF
NA | TRBJ2-6 | TRBV5-1 | TRBD1 | 15 | TGCGCCAGCAGCAATACAGGGGCAGGGGCCAACGTCCTGACTTTC | CASSNTGAGANVLTF
NA | TRBJ2-3 | TRBV5-1 | TRBD1 | 14 | TGCGCCAGCAGCACCGGGACAGGAGCAGATACGCAGTATTTT | CASSTGTGADTQYF
once | TRBJ2-2 | TRBV9 | NA | 14 | TGTGCCAGCAGCCCCGACTTAAACACCGGGGAGCTGTTTTTT | CASSPDLNTGELFF
NA | TRBJ2-5 | TRBV5-1 | NA | 15 | TGCGCCAGCAGCTTGGGCCCGGGGATTGGAGAGACCCAGTACTTC | CASSLGPGIGETQYF
NA | TRBJ1-5 | TRBV28 | NA | 14 | TGTGCCAGCAACGTGGGGGCCGGGGTTCAGCCCCAGCATTTT | CASNVGAGVQPQHF
NA | TRBJ2-3 | TRBV19 | TRBD1 | 13 | TGTGCCACTGGACAGGGCACAGCAGATACGCAGTATTTT | CATGQGTADTQYF
NA | TRBJ2-1 | TRBV9 | NA | 14 | TGTGCCAGCAGCGTAGGAAGAGGAGGCGGTGAGCAGTTCTTC | CASSVGRGGGEQFF
NA | TRBJ2-1 | TRBV9 | TRBD1 | 14 | TGTGCCAGCAGTCGGACAGGGGGCGAGGATGAGCAGTTCTTC | CASSRTGGEDEQFF
NA | TRBJ1-5 | TRBV13 | NA | 16 | TGTGCCAGCAGCTTAAAGGGGCAGTGGGCCAATCAGCCCCAGCATTTT | CASSLKGQWANQPQHF
NA | TRBJ1-2 | TRBV27 | NA | 15 | TGTGCCAGCAGTTTACTCCCTCAGGAAGGCTATGGCTACACCTTC | CASSLLPQEGYGYTF
once | TRBJ2-7 | TRBV7-9 | TRBD1 | 15 | TGTGCCAGCAGCTCCCCAGGGGGCGCGCCCTACGAGCAGTACTTC | CASSSPGGAPYEQYF
NA | TRBJ1-4 | TRBV30 | NA | 13 | TGTGCCTGGACCTTTCAGGGTGGTGAAAAACTGTTTTTT | CAWTFQGGEKLFF
NA | TRBJ2-1 | TRBV29-1 | TRBD1 | 17 | TGCAGCGTTGAAGAGCGGTACGGGACAGGGGTTCCGAATGAGCAGTTCTTC | CSVEERYGTGVPNEQFF
NA | TRBJ2-7 | TRBV7-9 | NA | 15 | TGTGCCAGCAGCTTAGATGCAGGGAAAACCTACGAGCAGTACTTC | CASSLDAGKTYEQYF
NA | TRBJ2-1 | TRBV25-1 | TRBD2 | 13 | TGTGCCAGCAGTCAGCTAGCGGCAAATGAGCAGTTCTTC | CASSQLAANEQFF
once | TRBJ2-7 | TRBV2 | NA | 12 | TGTGCCAGCAGGGAGGTAGAGGCGGAGCAGTACTTC | CASREVEAEQYF
once | TRBJ2-7 | TRBV6-1 | NA | 14 | TGTGCCAGCAGTGAACGGGGGTCGGTTTACGAGCAGTACTTC | CASSERGSVYEQYF
NA | TRBJ1-1 | TRBV28 | NA | 11 | TGTGCCAGCATTCAGACATCAGGAGCTTTCTTT | CASIQTSGAFF
NA | TRBJ1-4 | TRBV11-2 | TRBD1 | 11 | TGTGCCAGCAGCTTAGGGGGACAGCTCTTTTTT | CASSLGGQLFF
few | TRBJ2-2 | TRBV7-9 | NA | 18 | TGTGCCAGCAGCCGACTCCGCCAAATAGAGCCGAACACCGGGGAGCTGTTTTTT | CASSRLRQIEPNTGELFF
NA | TRBJ2-1 | TRBV28 | NA | 14 | TGTGCCAGCAGTTTGGACAGCTCCTACAATGAGCAGTTCTTC | CASSLDSSYNEQFF